This TCR beta chain was captured by sequencing in a study of T-cell reconstitution after alpha-beta-depleted transplantation in children. Unique molecular identifiers were incorporated into the prepared TCRbeta library. MiXCR, applied by TCRdb to the PCR reads, yields one record per CDR3 protein. The sample consists of over 550,000 distinct CDR3 sequences, roughly a tenth of them appearing once. This clonotype was seen a handful of times. This CDR3 is built from 13 residues. The germline V gene has CDR1 SGHTA and CDR2 FQGNSA. Trimming shortened V by 7 bases and J by 7 bases, and 15 bases separated the two germline ends.

This sequence was found in a human donor who donated a stem cell graft to a child with acute myeloid leukemia. The material was PBMCs from the stem cell graft donor, obtained from the stem cell graft. The J gene is TRBJ2-3, the V gene TRBV7-2, with D unclear. The CDR3 nucleotides are TGTGCCAGCACCTTCCGATTCCAAAATACGCAGTATTTT. It codes for CASTFRFQNTQYF.